This passage covers 10 T cell receptor beta chains from one sample sequenced in a study of tumor-infiltrating lymphocytes in primary liver carcinoma. Extraction of RNA together with DNA used 20-30 mg of unsorted bulk tissue. The researchers produced TCR beta cDNA from 450 to 600 ng total RNA with a constant-region primer. Modified slightly, ARM-PCR produced TCR beta libraries over three nested multiplex PCR rounds. The opening two PCR rounds, ten to eleven cycles each, paired TRBV1-TRBV30 forward primers with a C-beta reverse primer. TCRdb re-analysed the multiplex PCR reads in MiXCR, keeping a single row per CDR3 protein. The sample holds around 78,000 distinct CDR3 sequences, over 55% seen once. Material for sequencing was liver tumor tissue from sampling region 4. Subset in this sample: tumor region T4, right-lateral pole. The origin of the receptors is a woman aged 55-75 years with primary liver carcinoma and hepatitis B virus infection.

About this clonotype: Germline and junction disagree at one end, which may indicate a read error. The chain employs TRBV4-1 and TRBJ2-1; 9 nucleotides match TRBD2. Germline V gives CDR1 MGHRA, CDR2 YSYEKL. The CDR3 sequence is 18 residues long. CDR3 residues: CASSQESGLAGSYSEQFF. Written as DNA, the CDR3 is TGCGCCAGCAGCCAAGAAAGTGGGCTAGCGGGAAGTTACAGTGAGCAGTTCTTC.

This clonotype was found once. Sequence at one end of the junction differs from germline and may be a read error. The DNA of the CDR3 is TGCGCCAGCAGTAGAGACAGGAACATTGAAGCTTTCTTT. The encoded protein is CASSRDRNIEAFF. The chain couples TRBV10-1 to TRBJ1-1; weak D call: TRBD1 (6 bases). In germline, CDR1 is WNHNN, CDR2 SYGVQD (reference sequence). The CDR3 consists of 13 residues.

Concerning this clonotype itself: One junction end disagrees with the germline gene, perhaps due to a read error. This sequence joins TRBV28 and TRBJ2-4; TRBD2 matches 7 bases. CDR1 is MDHEN, CDR2 SYDVKM, per germline. CDR3 length: 17 residues. The CDR3 protein is CACSLPASGIAKNIQCF. The CDR3 DNA is TGTGCCTGCAGTTTACCCGCTAGCGGAATAGCCAAAAACATTCAGTGCTTC.

In its sample, this clonotype was seen many times. The gene calls are TRBV5-1 and TRBJ1-4; the D is unclear. The CDR3 is made up of 14 amino acids. The germline CDR1 and CDR2 sequences are SGHRS and YFSETQ. With 6 bases removed from V and 3 bases from J, the gap between germline ends came to 12 bases. The CDR3 region is CASKEGFPNEKLFF. CDR3 bases: TGCGCCAGCAAGGAGGGTTTTCCTAATGAAAAACTGTTTTTT.

Notes on this clonotype: At one end, the junction sequence differs from germline, possibly due to a read error. V and J are TRBV10-3 and TRBJ1-5; D is unclear. Germline CDR1 and CDR2: ENHRY and SYGVKD. The CDR3 is 14 residues long. The CDR3 region is CAIAEITVNLPHHF. CDR3 DNA: TGTGCCATCGCAGAGATTACCGTCAATCTGCCCCACCATTTT.

J is TRBJ2-7 and V is TRBV5-4, with 9 bases that match TRBD2. Trimming removed 6 bases from V and 4 bases from J; junction bases left unmatched: 14. Germline CDR1 is SGHNT and CDR2 is YYREEE (reference sequence). CDR3 length: 16 amino acids. CDR3 loop: CASILDRSREGYEQYF. The CDR3 coding sequence is TGTGCCAGCATCCTAGATCGGTCGCGGGAGGGGTACGAGCAGTACTTC.

The chain is built from TRBV1 and TRBJ1-1; TRBD1 is the table's D call and was not checked against the DNA. TRBV1 is listed as a pseudogene. CDR3 size: 15 residues. In nucleotides, the CDR3 is TGCACCAGCAGCCAATCCCATCAGGGGACCACTGAAACTTTCTTT. Its translation: CTSSQSHQGTTETFF.

About this clonotype: A read error may be the cause here, since a much bigger clone is one base away. V gene TRBV28 combines with J gene TRBJ2-1; 7 bases are shared with TRBD2. Trimming took 5 bases from V and 8 from J; bases not matched to a gene: 12. In germline, CDR1 is MDHEN, CDR2 SYDVKM. The CDR3 contains 15 residues. The CDR3 sequence: CASSLWTRGSYEQFF. The CDR3 coding sequence is TGTGCCAGCAGTCTCTGGACTCGCGGGAGCTATGAGCAGTTCTTC. Complete variable domain (other parts from reference TRBV28 and TRBJ2-1): DVKVTQSSRYLVKRTGEKVFLECVQDMDHENMFWYRQDPGLGLRLIYFSYDVKMKEKGDIPEGYSVSREKKERFSLILESASTNQTSMYLCASSLWTRGSYEQFFGPGTRLTVL.

As for this clonotype: No conserved phenylalanine or tryptophan ends this CDR3, so it is likely a read error. The gene calls are TRBV11-2 and TRBJ2-7, with a possible D match to TRBD2 (6 bases). The germline CDR1 and CDR2 sequences are SGHAT and FQNNGV. This CDR3 region has 13 residues. In nucleotides, the CDR3 is TGCGCCAGCAGTTTAGATTGGAGGGACGAGCAGTACATC. Its translation: CASSLDWRDEQYI.

This clonotype occurred a few times. Written as DNA, the CDR3 is TGTGCCAGCAGTCCGGGACAGGGAAAACCTGGGGCCAACGTCCTGACTTTC. This encodes CASSPGQGKPGANVLTF. The chain joins TRBV28 to TRBJ2-6; 9 bases fit TRBD1. This CDR3 is 17 amino acids long. The germline CDR1 and CDR2 sequences are MDHEN and SYDVKM. Trimming at V came to 5 bases and at J to 2 bases, leaving 7 bases not matched to a gene. The whole variable domain, remainder taken from reference TRBV28 and TRBJ2-6, is DVKVTQSSRYLVKRTGEKVFLECVQDMDHENMFWYRQDPGLGLRLIYFSYDVKMKEKGDIPEGYSVSREKKERFSLILESASTNQTSMYLCASSPGQGKPGANVLTFGAGSRLTVL.